The rows below give T cell receptor beta chains drawn from one sample of a study of cytomegalovirus exposure and HLA in healthy donors. Clones were read by immunoSEQ multiplex PCR, and TCRdb kept only the in-frame ones, dropping some. Of approximately 120,000 clones in the sample, over 65% were seen once. The sample was PBMCs. All receptors come from a man aged 50 to 59 in good health and CMV-seronegative. Each CDR3 is given with its conserved first and last residue. D genes are given only for firm matches. Only some rows state a clone size, as once, few, many or a class for expanded clones.

TRBD2 TRBJ2-1 once TRBV7-6 CASSLGGLAGYNEQFF TGTGCCAGCAGCTTAGGAGGACTAGCGGGGTATAATGAGCAGTTCTTC
. TRBJ2-1 . TRBV5-1 CASSPIGGLEQFF TGCGCCAGCAGTCCAATCGGAGGGCTTGAGCAGTTCTTC
. TRBJ1-1 . TRBV29-1 CSAEDEKNTEAFF TGCAGCGCCGAAGACGAGAAGAACACTGAAGCTTTCTTT
. TRBJ1-1 few TRBV5-6 CASSPYGMNTEAFF TGTGCCAGCAGCCCCTACGGGATGAACACTGAAGCTTTCTTT
. TRBJ1-2 . TRBV19 CASSIGPGAYGYTF TGTGCCAGTAGTATTGGACCTGGGGCCTATGGCTACACCTTC
. TRBJ1-5 . TRBV6-5 CASSLGDNQPQHF TGTGCCAGCTCTCTCGGGGACAATCAGCCCCAGCATTTT
TRBD2 TRBJ2-5 . TRBV19 CASSPLGGRGGDETQYF TGTGCCAGTAGTCCCCTGGGGGGGCGGGGGGGAGATGAGACCCAGTACTTC
. TRBJ1-2 . TRBV6-4 CASSDSGGRRYTF TGTGCCAGCAGTGACTCGGGGGGTCGGCGGTACACCTTC
. TRBJ1-1 . TRBV28 CASSLTKPGQPNYEAFF TGTGCCAGCAGTCTAACAAAACCCGGACAGCCTAATTATGAAGCTTTCTTT
. TRBJ1-1 . TRBV6-1 CASSESGRDTEAFF TGTGCCAGCAGTGAAAGTGGCAGGGACACTGAAGCTTTCTTT
. TRBJ1-4 . TRBV7-8 CASSALYFVADEKLFF TGTGCCAGCAGCGCCCTTTATTTCGTGGCAGATGAAAAACTGTTTTTT
TRBD1 TRBJ1-1 few TRBV7-2 CASSYRQGSTEAFF TGTGCCAGCAGCTACCGACAGGGAAGCACTGAAGCTTTCTTT
TRBD2 TRBJ2-2 few TRBV11-3 CASGGLAGGELFF TGTGCCAGCGGGGGACTAGCGGGCGGGGAGCTGTTTTTT
. TRBJ1-3 . TRBV5-4 CASSLVGGRGSGNTIYF TGTGCCAGCAGCTTAGTTGGGGGCCGGGGCTCTGGAAACACCATATATTTT
. TRBJ1-1 once TRBV5-5 CASSLVGQNTEAFF TGTGCCAGCAGCTTGGTGGGGCAGAACACTGAAGCTTTCTTT
. TRBJ1-1 . TRBV30 CAWSGRGFGTEAFF TGTGCCTGGAGTGGCCGGGGGTTCGGCACTGAAGCTTTCTTT
TRBD1 TRBJ1-3 . TRBV28 CASSPGGPTIGNTIYF TGTGCCAGCAGTCCAGGGGGCCCCACGATTGGAAACACCATATATTTT
. TRBJ2-7 . TRBV10-3 CAISERGSIEQYF TGTGCCATCAGTGAAAGGGGAAGTATCGAGCAGTACTTC
. TRBJ2-7 . TRBV7-2 CASSPEGGSYEQYF TGTGCCAGCAGCCCAGAGGGGGGGTCCTACGAGCAGTACTTC
TRBD1 TRBJ1-1 few TRBV29-1 CSVEIRQGAFKSEAFF TGCAGCGTTGAAATCCGACAGGGGGCTTTTAAGTCTGAAGCTTTCTTT
TRBD2 TRBJ2-5 once TRBV6-5 CASSPNRGGLETQYF TGTGCCAGCAGTCCAAACCGGGGGGGCTTAGAGACCCAGTACTTC
. TRBJ2-1 . TRBV4-1 CASSQDPLSDRRENEQFF TGCGCCAGCAGCCAAGATCCACTGAGCGATAGAAGGGAGAATGAGCAGTTCTTC
TRBD1 TRBJ2-7 . TRBV7-9 CSSSLRGTGPNEQYF TGTTCCAGCAGCTTAAGGGGGACAGGGCCCAACGAGCAGTACTTC
. TRBJ1-1 . TRBV7-2 CASSLDSPGLTSEAFF TGTGCCAGCAGCTTAGATAGCCCGGGGTTAACGTCCGAAGCTTTCTTT
TRBD1 TRBJ1-4 . TRBV2 CASSEQGQSNEKLFF TGTGCCAGCAGTGAACAGGGACAGTCTAATGAAAAACTGTTTTTT
TRBD1 TRBJ2-2 . TRBV11-2 CASSLNPWTGPTGELFF TGTGCCAGCAGCTTAAACCCGTGGACAGGCCCCACCGGGGAGCTGTTTTTT
TRBD1 TRBJ2-3 . TRBV10-3 CAISEETQGAGDTQYF TGTGCCATCAGTGAGGAGACCCAGGGGGCGGGAGATACGCAGTATTTT
TRBD2 TRBJ2-5 . TRBV5-4 CASSYQRGGETQYF TGTGCCAGCAGCTATCAGCGGGGTGGGGAGACCCAGTACTTC
TRBD1 TRBJ1-1 . TRBV5-4 CASSPGGGQQNTEAFF TGTGCCAGCAGCCCGGGAGGGGGCCAGCAGAACACTGAAGCTTTCTTT
. TRBJ2-5 . TRBV4-3 CASSQDYGQTRGTQYF TGCGCCAGCAGCCAAGATTATGGCCAGACCAGAGGGACCCAGTACTTC
. TRBJ2-1 . TRBV6-4 CASSDAPLVASYNEQFF TGTGCCAGCAGTGACGCCCCACTAGTTGCTTCCTACAATGAGCAGTTCTTC